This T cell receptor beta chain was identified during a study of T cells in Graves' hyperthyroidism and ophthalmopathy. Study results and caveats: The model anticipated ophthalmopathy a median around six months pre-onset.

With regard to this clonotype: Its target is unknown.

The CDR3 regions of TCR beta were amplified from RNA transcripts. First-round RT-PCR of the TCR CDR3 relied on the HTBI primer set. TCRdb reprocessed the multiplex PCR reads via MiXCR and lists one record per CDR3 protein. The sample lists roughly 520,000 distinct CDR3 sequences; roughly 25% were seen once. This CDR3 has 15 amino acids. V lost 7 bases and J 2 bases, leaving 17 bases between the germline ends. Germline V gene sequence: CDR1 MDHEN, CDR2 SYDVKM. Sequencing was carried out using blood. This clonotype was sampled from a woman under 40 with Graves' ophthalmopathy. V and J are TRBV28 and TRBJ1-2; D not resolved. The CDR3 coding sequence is TGTGCCAGCAACGGACCCGGCCTGGCAAACTATGGCTACACCTTC. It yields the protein CASNGPGLANYGYTF.